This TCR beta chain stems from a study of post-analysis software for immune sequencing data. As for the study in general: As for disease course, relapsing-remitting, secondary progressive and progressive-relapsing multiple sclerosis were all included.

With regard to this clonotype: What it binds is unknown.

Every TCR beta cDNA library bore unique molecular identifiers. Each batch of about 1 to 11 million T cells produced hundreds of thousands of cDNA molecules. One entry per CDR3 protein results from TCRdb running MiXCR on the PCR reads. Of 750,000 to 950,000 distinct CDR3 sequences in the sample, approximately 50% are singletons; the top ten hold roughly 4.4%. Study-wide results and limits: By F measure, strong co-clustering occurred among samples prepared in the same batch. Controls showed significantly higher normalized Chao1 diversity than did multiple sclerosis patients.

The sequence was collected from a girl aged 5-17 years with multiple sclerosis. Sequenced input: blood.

CDR3: CSARDSSGTLSREQFF. CDR3 bases: TGCAGTGCTAGAGATTCTAGCGGGACCCTCTCAAGAGAGCAGTTCTTC. J is TRBJ2-1 and V is TRBV20-1, with TRBD2 identical over 9 bases. In germline, CDR1 is DFQATT, CDR2 SNEGSKA (reference sequence). CDR3 size: 16 residues. Trimming at V came to 0 bases and at J to 10 bases, leaving 13 bases not matched to a gene.